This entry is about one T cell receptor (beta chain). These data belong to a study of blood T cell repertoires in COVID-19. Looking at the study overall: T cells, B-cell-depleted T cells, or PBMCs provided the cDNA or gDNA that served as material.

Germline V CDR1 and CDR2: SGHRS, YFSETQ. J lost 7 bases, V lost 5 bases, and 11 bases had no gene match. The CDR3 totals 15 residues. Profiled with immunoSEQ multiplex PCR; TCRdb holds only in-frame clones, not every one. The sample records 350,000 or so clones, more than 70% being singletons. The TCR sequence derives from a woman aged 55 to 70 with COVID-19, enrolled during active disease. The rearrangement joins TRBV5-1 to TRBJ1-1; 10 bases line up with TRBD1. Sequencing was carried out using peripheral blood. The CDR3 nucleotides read TGCGCCAGCAGACCCTGGACAGGGGGAGGGGGTGAAGCTTTCTTT. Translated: CASRPWTGGGGEAFF.